Presented here are 21 T cell receptor beta chains from one specimen sequenced in a study of Tregs in tolerant kidney transplant recipients. Related graft donors supplied nonmyeloablative bone marrow transplants, and mixed chimerism was transient. Sequencing was performed with immunoSEQ multiplex PCR; in TCRdb, only in-frame clones are kept and a portion is missing. This table has approximately 47,000 clones, approximately 89% appearing once. The input for sequencing was CD8+ T cells from blood (PBMCs), taken 12 months after the transplant. The source is a human patient who received a combined kidney and bone marrow transplant. The T cells may partly be graft donor cells.

J is TRBJ2-7 and V is TRBV4-2; 10 nucleotides line up with TRBD1. The CDR3 has 16 amino acids. Trimming removed 0 bases from V and 2 bases from J; junction bases left unmatched: 4. CDR1 is LGHNA, CDR2 YNFKEQ, per germline. The CDR3 region is CASSQDKGQGTYEQYF. In nucleotides, the CDR3 is TGTGCCAGCAGCCAAGATAAGGGACAGGGGACCTACGAGCAGTACTTC.

This clone was detected only a few times. This rearrangement joins TRBV5-1 to TRBJ1-1; D is unresolved. CDR3 length: 13 residues. Trimming took 3 bases from V and 4 from J, leaving 10 bases between them. Germline V gene data show CDR1 as SGHRS and CDR2 as YFSETQ. The CDR3 DNA reads TGCGCCAGCAGCTCCGGACTTATCACTGAAGCTTTCTTT. Translated, it gives CASSSGLITEAFF.

This chain connects TRBV4-1 to TRBJ2-5; 9 bases are shared with TRBD1. Gene TRBJ2-7 matches the end of the DNA better, so the J call may be wrong. The CDR3 is made up of 16 amino acids. Germline V gives CDR1 MGHRA, CDR2 YSYEKL. CDR3 sequence (DNA): TGCGCCAGCAGCCAAGCCCCGGGACAGGGCAATCACGAGCAGTACTTC. Protein product: CASSQAPGQGNHEQYF.

This chain links TRBV4-3 with TRBJ2-1, with D possibly TRBD1 on 6 matching bases. The CDR3 covers 18 residues. Germline V gene data show CDR1 as LGHNA and CDR2 as YSLEER. Between the trimmed V and J ends, which lost 0 bases and 3 bases, there was a span of 18 bases. The CDR3 spells CASSQDIVEGDLYNEQFF. The CDR3 region has the DNA TGCGCCAGCAGCCAAGATATTGTTGAGGGGGACCTCTACAATGAGCAGTTCTTC.

This chain connects TRBV9 to TRBJ2-7; 10 nucleotides agree with TRBD2. CDR3 size: 17 residues. The germline CDR1 and CDR2 sequences are SGDLS and YYNGEE. The ends lost 4 bases at V and 0 bases at J; junction bases unmatched: 10. The CDR3 nucleotides read TGTGCCAGCAGCAACCACCGGGGACTAGCGAGCTCCTACGAGCAGTACTTC. Encoded protein: CASSNHRGLASSYEQYF.

The rearrangement links TRBV29-1 to TRBJ2-5; unclear D gene. The end of the DNA is better explained by TRBJ2-7, so the J call may be wrong. Germline loops: CDR1 SQVTM, CDR2 ANQGSEA. This CDR3 is built from 11 residues. This chain's CDR3 is CSVVVTYEQYF. Here the CDR3 DNA reads TGCAGCGTTGTGGTCACCTACGAGCAGTACTTC.

The rearrangement joins TRBV9 to TRBJ2-7; a possible D gene is TRBD2 (6 bases). V was shortened by 5 bases and J by 0 bases, with 15 bases between the two germline ends. The CDR3 covers 15 residues. CDR1 and CDR2 (germline): SGDLS, YYNGEE. The DNA for the CDR3 is TGTGCCAGCAGTGTGGTAGCGGTGCCCTCCTACGAGCAGTACTTC. Translating gives CASSVVAVPSYEQYF.

This clone is a singleton in its sample. This CDR3 is CASMSPPGSLYGYTF. The CDR3 DNA is TGTGCCAGCATGTCCCCTCCGGGGTCCCTCTATGGCTACACCTTC. The chain recombines TRBV9 with TRBJ1-2; D remains ambiguous. Germline CDR1 and CDR2: SGDLS and YYNGEE. The V gene lost 6 bases and the J gene lost 4 bases, with 19 bases spanning the gap. There are 15 residues in the CDR3.

The V and J genes are TRBV9 and TRBJ2-2, with TRBD2 matching over 10 bases. CDR3 size: 16 residues. CDR1 is SGDLS and CDR2 is YYNGEE in the germline V gene. The V segment lost 7 bases and the J segment 0 bases; nucleotides outside the gene matches: 6. The CDR3 region is CASGSGRAANTGELFF. In DNA, the CDR3 is TGTGCCAGCGGCAGCGGGAGGGCCGCGAACACCGGGGAGCTGTTTTTT.

Worth noting for this clone: The sample holds other DNA sequences that translate to the same CDR3. V is TRBV5-5 and J is TRBJ2-7, with 10 nucleotides matching TRBD2. Germline loops: CDR1 SGHKS, CDR2 YYEKEE (reference sequence). J lost 2 bases, V lost 2 bases, and 7 bases had no gene match. The CDR3 spans 16 residues. CDR3 in amino acids: CASSLLASGRAYEQYF. CDR3 sequence (DNA): TGTGCCAGCAGCTTACTGGCCAGCGGGAGGGCCTACGAGCAGTACTTC. Based on the CDR3 plus reference TRBV5-5 and TRBJ2-7, the full variable domain is DAGVTQSPTHLIKTRGQQVTLRCSPISGHKSVSWYQQVLGQGPQFIFQYYEKEERGRGNFPDRFSARQFPNYSSELNVNALLLGDSALYLCASSLLASGRAYEQYFGPGTRLTVT.

J is TRBJ2-7 and V is TRBV7-8; D perhaps matches TRBD1 (6 bases). Trimming took off 5 bases at V and 4 bases at J, with 15 bases between the two ends. This CDR3 has 14 amino acids. CDR1 and CDR2 from the germline V gene are SGHVS and FQNEAQ. The CDR3 here is CASSPGQRVYEQYF. For the CDR3, the DNA is TGTGCCAGCAGCCCCGGACAGAGAGTATACGAGCAGTACTTC.

The chain is built from TRBV10-3 and TRBJ2-7; D not resolved. Deletions cut 10 bases from V and 5 bases from J, with 18 bases between. CDR3 length equals 13 residues. Germline V gives CDR1 ENHRY, CDR2 SYGVKD. CDR3 region: CANLSAEVNEQYF. CDR3 in DNA: TGTGCCAACTTGAGCGCCGAGGTGAACGAGCAGTACTTC.

The J gene is TRBJ1-3, the V gene TRBV19; 7 bases line up with TRBD1. In germline, CDR1 is LNHDA, CDR2 SQIVND (reference sequence). The CDR3 contains 14 residues. J was trimmed by 2 bases and V by 5 bases; bases with no gene match: 3. The CDR3 DNA reads as TGTGCCAGTAGTTTGACAGGGACTGGAAACACCATATATTTT. This gives the protein CASSLTGTGNTIYF.

The chain joins TRBV9 to TRBJ2-3; 10 nucleotides align to TRBD2. Trimming at V came to 2 bases and at J to 1 base, leaving 4 bases not matched to a gene. The CDR3 loop spans 16 amino acids. Germline CDR1 SGDLS, CDR2 YYNGEE. The CDR3 protein is CASSVTLAGGTDTQYF. CDR3 DNA: TGTGCCAGCAGCGTTACCCTAGCGGGGGGCACAGATACGCAGTATTTT.

The chain combines TRBV5-6 with TRBJ1-2, with TRBD1 as a possible D gene (5 bases). The CDR3 is 14 residues long. From germline, CDR1 is SGHDT and CDR2 YYEEEE. With 3 bases removed from V and 5 bases from J, the gap between germline ends came to 14 bases. Here the CDR3 DNA reads TGTGCCAGCAGCTCCGGGGGGATAATATATGGCTACACCTTC. This sequence encodes CASSSGGIIYGYTF.

The chain has TRBV5-5 and TRBJ2-2; 7 bases match TRBD1. CDR1 is SGHKS, CDR2 YYEKEE, per germline (reference sequence). The CDR3 runs 14 residues. After removal of 7 bases from V and 4 bases from J, the junction contained 7 bases not matched to a gene. The CDR3 is CASHFAGGTGELFF. The CDR3 DNA sequence: TGTGCCAGCCACTTCGCAGGGGGCACCGGGGAGCTGTTTTTT.

The V call is TRBV19, the J call TRBJ2-7; 7 bases fit TRBD1. V shed 0 bases, J shed 4 bases, and the junction held 9 bases outside the gene matches. Germline loops: CDR1 LNHDA, CDR2 SQIVND (reference sequence). There are 16 residues in the CDR3. This CDR3 reads CASSIESGGARYEQYF. The CDR3 DNA reads as TGTGCCAGTAGTATAGAATCAGGGGGAGCAAGGTACGAGCAGTACTTC.

The rearrangement uses TRBV2 and TRBJ2-3, with 9 positions matching TRBD2. The CDR3 length is 16 residues. J gave up 2 bases and V 2 bases, and 5 bases lay outside the gene matches. Germline V lookup: CDR1 SNHLY, CDR2 FYNNEI. CDR3 sequence: CASSERLAGLTDTQYF. The DNA of the CDR3 is TGTGCCAGCAGTGAAAGGCTAGCGGGGCTCACAGATACGCAGTATTTT.

With respect to this clone: Other DNA sequences within the sample encode an identical CDR3. V is TRBV9 and J is TRBJ2-1; D not resolved. The CDR3 is 12 amino acids. V was clipped by 0 bases and J by 7 bases, with 5 bases between them. CDR1 SGDLS and CDR2 YYNGEE come from the germline V gene. CDR3 sequence (DNA): TGTGCCAGCAGCGTAGCCTCGAATGAGCAGTTCTTC. Protein: CASSVASNEQFF. Full variable domain (missing parts from reference TRBV9 and TRBJ2-1): DSGVTQTPKHLITATGQRVTLRCSPRSGDLSVYWYQQSLDQGLQFLIQYYNGEERAKGNILERFSAQQFPDLHSELNLSSLELGDSALYFCASSVASNEQFFGPGTRLTVL.

The V gene is TRBV7-9, the J gene TRBJ2-7; D perhaps matches TRBD2 (6 bases). This CDR3 is built from 15 residues. The germline V gene encodes CDR1 SEHNR and CDR2 FQNEAQ (reference sequence). Trimming removed 5 bases from V and 3 bases from J, with 17 bases in between. CDR3 sequence (DNA): TGTGCCAGCAGCGCCGGCCCGGGACTCCACTACGAGCAGTACTTC. This gives the protein CASSAGPGLHYEQYF.

This clone was counted between two and nine times. The chain couples TRBV11-3 to TRBJ2-7; the match to TRBD1 covers 8 bases. This CDR3 comprises 13 residues. J was trimmed by 5 bases and V by 6 bases; bases with no gene match: 6. Per germline, CDR1 SGHNT and CDR2 YENEEA. This CDR3 reads CASRPDRGHEQYF. For the CDR3, the DNA is TGTGCCAGCAGACCCGACAGGGGCCACGAGCAGTACTTC.